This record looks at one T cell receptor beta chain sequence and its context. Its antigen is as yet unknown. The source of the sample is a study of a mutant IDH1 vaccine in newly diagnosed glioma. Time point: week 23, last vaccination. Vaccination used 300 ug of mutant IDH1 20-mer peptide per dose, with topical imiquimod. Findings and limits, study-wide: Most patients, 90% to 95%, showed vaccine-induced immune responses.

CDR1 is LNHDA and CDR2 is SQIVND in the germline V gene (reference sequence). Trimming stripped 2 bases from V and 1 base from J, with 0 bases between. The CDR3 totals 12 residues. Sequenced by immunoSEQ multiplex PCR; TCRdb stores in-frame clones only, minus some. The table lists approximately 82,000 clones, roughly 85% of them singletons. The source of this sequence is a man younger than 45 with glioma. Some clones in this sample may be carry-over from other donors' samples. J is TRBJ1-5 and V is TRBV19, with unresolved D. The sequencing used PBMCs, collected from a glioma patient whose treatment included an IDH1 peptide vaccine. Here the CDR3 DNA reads TGTGCCAGTAGTATAAGCAATCAGCCCCAGCATTTT. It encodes CASSISNQPQHF. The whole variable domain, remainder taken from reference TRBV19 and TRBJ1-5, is DGGITQSPKYLFRKEGQNVTLSCEQNLNHDAMYWYRQDPGQGLRLIYYSQIVNDFQKGDIAEGYSVSREKKESFPLTVTSAQKNPTAFYLCASSISNQPQHFGDGTRLSIL.